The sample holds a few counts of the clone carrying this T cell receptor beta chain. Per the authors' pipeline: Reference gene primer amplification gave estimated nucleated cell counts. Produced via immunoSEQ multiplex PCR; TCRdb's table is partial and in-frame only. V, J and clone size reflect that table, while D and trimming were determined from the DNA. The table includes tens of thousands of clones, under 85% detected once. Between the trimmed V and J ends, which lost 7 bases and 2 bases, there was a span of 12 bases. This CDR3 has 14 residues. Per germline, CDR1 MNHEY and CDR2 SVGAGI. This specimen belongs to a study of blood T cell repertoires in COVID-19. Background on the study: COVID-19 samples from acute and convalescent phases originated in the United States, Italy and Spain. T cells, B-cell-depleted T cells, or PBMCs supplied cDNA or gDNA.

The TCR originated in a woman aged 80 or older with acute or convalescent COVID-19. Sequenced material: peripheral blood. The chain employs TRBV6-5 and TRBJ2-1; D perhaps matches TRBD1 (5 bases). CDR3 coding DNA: TGTGCCAGCAAGGCAGGGTTCGCCTACAATGAGCAGTTCTTC. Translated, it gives CASKAGFAYNEQFF.